This T cell receptor beta chain is from a study of cytomegalovirus exposure and HLA in healthy donors. Study context: Earlier results showed approximately 110 million unique TCR beta sequences derived from roughly 190 million T cells.

General study results and limits: Highly shared sequence variants in one cluster were likely a sequencing artifact. Being indistinguishable, some V segments were excluded, TRBV6-2 and TRBV6-3 among them.

Points on this clone: The antigen remains unidentified.

The CDR3 length is 13 residues. The V and J ends lost 7 bases and 7 bases, in that order; junction bases with no gene match: 11. Germline-derived CDR1 and CDR2 are SGHDT and YYEEEE. Researchers ran the PCR with 60 Vbeta and 13 Jbeta primers. Original handling: Approximately 11 million of some 80 million unique TCR beta chains were shared, per a later count. Assay: immunoSEQ multiplex PCR; the TCRdb copy retains only in-frame clones and omits some. That table furnishes V, J and clone size, whereas the DNA furnished D and trimming. The sample shows around 140,000 clones, and about 1.7% sits with its ten largest clones.

Sequenced input: PBMCs. This sequence joins TRBV5-6 and TRBJ2-7; TRBD2 agrees at 7 bases. This receptor was obtained from a woman in her 50s in good health and CMV-seronegative. CDR3 nucleotide sequence: TGTGCCAGCGCGGGGGTCCCAAATTTGGAGCAGTACTTC. Translation: CASAGVPNLEQYF.